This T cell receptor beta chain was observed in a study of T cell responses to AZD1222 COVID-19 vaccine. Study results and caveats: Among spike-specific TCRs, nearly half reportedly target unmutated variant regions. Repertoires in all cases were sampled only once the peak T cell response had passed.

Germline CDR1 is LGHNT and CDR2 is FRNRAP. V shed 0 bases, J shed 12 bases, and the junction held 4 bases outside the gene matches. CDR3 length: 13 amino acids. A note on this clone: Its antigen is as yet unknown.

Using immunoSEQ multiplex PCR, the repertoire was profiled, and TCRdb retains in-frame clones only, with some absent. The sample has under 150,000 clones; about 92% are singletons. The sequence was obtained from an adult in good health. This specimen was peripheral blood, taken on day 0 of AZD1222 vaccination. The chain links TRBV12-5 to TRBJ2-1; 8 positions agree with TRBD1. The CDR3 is CASGLVTGGRQFF. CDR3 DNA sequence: TGTGCTAGTGGTTTGGTTACAGGGGGACGGCAGTTCTTC. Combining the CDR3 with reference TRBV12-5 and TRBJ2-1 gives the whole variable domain DARVTQTPRHKVTEMGQEVTMRCQPILGHNTVFWYRQTMMQGLELLAYFRNRAPLDDSGMPKDRFSAEMPDATLATLKIQPSEPRDSAVYFCASGLVTGGRQFFGPGTRLTVL.